Listed below are T cell receptor beta chains from one sample, sequenced in a study of long-term antiretroviral therapy in people with HIV. Sequencing used immunoSEQ multiplex PCR; TCRdb keeps in-frame clones, though not all of them. Found here are roughly 42,000 clones, more than 75% of them singletons; the top ten hold around 4.7%. This specimen consisted of unsorted PBMCs, obtained 0.1 years before starting antiretroviral therapy. The receptor set was obtained from a woman aged 50 to 65 with HIV. The CDR3 runs from the conserved cysteine through the conserved F or W. D genes are given only for firm matches. Not every row has a clone size; where given, it reads once, few, many or a size class.

clone_size: once; d_call: TRBD1; v_call: TRBV6-6; j_call: TRBJ1-4; cdr3_nt: TGTGCCAGCAGGACAGGGAACGAAAAACTGTTTTTT; cdr3_aa: CASRTGNEKLFF
clone_size: -; d_call: -; v_call: TRBV5-6; j_call: TRBJ2-3; cdr3_nt: TGTGCCAGCAGCTTGCCGCTAGCATCCACAGATACGCAGTATTTT; cdr3_aa: CASSLPLASTDTQYF
clone_size: -; d_call: -; v_call: TRBV11-1; j_call: TRBJ2-7; cdr3_nt: TGTGCCAGCAGCTTAGAGCAGGGATTCTACGAGCAGTACTTC; cdr3_aa: CASSLEQGFYEQYF
clone_size: once; d_call: -; v_call: TRBV5-1; j_call: TRBJ2-7; cdr3_nt: TGCGCCAGCAGCACCCGTCCGAATTCCTACGAGCAGTACTTC; cdr3_aa: CASSTRPNSYEQYF
clone_size: -; d_call: -; v_call: TRBV13; j_call: TRBJ1-2; cdr3_nt: TGTGCCAGCACCCCTCGGACAGATGGCTACACCTTC; cdr3_aa: CASTPRTDGYTF
clone_size: -; d_call: -; v_call: TRBV29-1; j_call: TRBJ1-1; cdr3_nt: TGCAGCGTCGGGAGGTGGGGAAACACTGAAGCTTTCTTT; cdr3_aa: CSVGRWGNTEAFF
clone_size: -; d_call: -; v_call: TRBV7-2; j_call: TRBJ1-4; cdr3_nt: TGTGCCAGCCGACTGGGGGGGAATGAAAAACTGTTTTTT; cdr3_aa: CASRLGGNEKLFF
clone_size: -; d_call: -; v_call: TRBV9; j_call: TRBJ2-3; cdr3_nt: TGTGCCAGCAGCGTAAGCGGTGGGGGCGCAGATACGCAGTATTTT; cdr3_aa: CASSVSGGGADTQYF
clone_size: -; d_call: -; v_call: TRBV27; j_call: TRBJ1-2; cdr3_nt: TGTGCCAGCAGTTTATCCGGAACGGGGGCGGAGAGCTATGGCTACACCTTC; cdr3_aa: CASSLSGTGAESYGYTF
clone_size: -; d_call: -; v_call: TRBV7-2; j_call: TRBJ2-7; cdr3_nt: TGTGCCAGCAGCTTAGGTCCGGACCCTTCCTACGAGCAGTACTTC; cdr3_aa: CASSLGPDPSYEQYF
clone_size: -; d_call: -; v_call: TRBV5-1; j_call: TRBJ1-5; cdr3_nt: TGCGCCAGCAGCTTCGACAGCCCCAATCAGCCCCAGCATTTT; cdr3_aa: CASSFDSPNQPQHF
clone_size: -; d_call: TRBD1; v_call: TRBV4-2; j_call: TRBJ2-2; cdr3_nt: TGTGCCAGCAGCCAAGATCAGGGGGACACCGGGGAGCTGTTTTTT; cdr3_aa: CASSQDQGDTGELFF
clone_size: -; d_call: TRBD2; v_call: TRBV13; j_call: TRBJ2-2; cdr3_nt: TGTGCCAGCAGCTCCCCAAGCGGGGGGGACACCGGGGAGCTGTTTTTT; cdr3_aa: CASSSPSGGDTGELFF
clone_size: once; d_call: TRBD2; v_call: TRBV5-5; j_call: TRBJ2-5; cdr3_nt: TGTGCCAGCAGCTTGTCGGCGGGGGGTACGGCGACCCAGTACTTC; cdr3_aa: CASSLSAGGTATQYF
clone_size: -; d_call: TRBD1; v_call: TRBV11-3; j_call: TRBJ1-1; cdr3_nt: TGTGCCAGCAGCTCTGGGGACAGGCCGCTCACTGAAGCTTTCTTT; cdr3_aa: CASSSGDRPLTEAFF
clone_size: -; d_call: -; v_call: TRBV10-3; j_call: TRBJ1-2; cdr3_nt: TGTGCCATCAGTGAGTCGGTAGATGGCTACACCTTC; cdr3_aa: CAISESVDGYTF
clone_size: -; d_call: -; v_call: TRBV6-5; j_call: TRBJ1-3; cdr3_nt: TGTGCCAGCAGCGAAAGGGCGGGGAACACCATATATTTT; cdr3_aa: CASSERAGNTIYF
clone_size: -; d_call: -; v_call: TRBV6-5; j_call: TRBJ1-4; cdr3_nt: TGTGCCAGCAGATACCAGGGGCGCGCTAATGAAAAACTGTTTTTT; cdr3_aa: CASRYQGRANEKLFF
clone_size: -; d_call: TRBD1; v_call: TRBV7-6; j_call: TRBJ2-7; cdr3_nt: TGTGCCAGCAGGGAACAACCAGGGGGCACTTACGAGCAGTACTTC; cdr3_aa: CASREQPGGTYEQYF
clone_size: -; d_call: TRBD2; v_call: TRBV5-6; j_call: TRBJ2-7; cdr3_nt: TGTGCCAGCAGCCTCGCCGGACTAGACATATACTACGAGCAGTACTTC; cdr3_aa: CASSLAGLDIYYEQYF
clone_size: -; d_call: -; v_call: TRBV27; j_call: TRBJ1-4; cdr3_nt: TGTGCCAGCAGTCCAGGGGTTTATGAAAAACTGTTTTTT; cdr3_aa: CASSPGVYEKLFF
clone_size: -; d_call: -; v_call: TRBV16; j_call: TRBJ1-6; cdr3_nt: TGTGCCAGCAGCCAATTTGACAGAGAGTCACCCCTCCACTTT; cdr3_aa: CASSQFDRESPLHF
clone_size: -; d_call: TRBD2; v_call: TRBV19; j_call: TRBJ2-5; cdr3_nt: TGTGCCAGTACCACTAGCGGGGGGCCCTGGGAGACCCAGTACTTC; cdr3_aa: CASTTSGGPWETQYF
clone_size: once; d_call: TRBD1; v_call: TRBV19; j_call: TRBJ2-3; cdr3_nt: TGTGCCAGTAGTTCACAGGGGACCCTAGCAGATACGCAGTATTTT; cdr3_aa: CASSSQGTLADTQYF
clone_size: -; d_call: TRBD2; v_call: TRBV5-1; j_call: TRBJ2-1; cdr3_nt: TGCGCCAGCAGCTTCATAGGCGGGACTAGCGGGGGGGCCGGCAATGAGCAGTTCTTC; cdr3_aa: CASSFIGGTSGGAGNEQFF
clone_size: -; d_call: TRBD2; v_call: TRBV5-1; j_call: TRBJ2-3; cdr3_nt: TGCGCCAGCAGCCCGGGGACTAGCGAGAGCACAGATACGCAGTATTTT; cdr3_aa: CASSPGTSESTDTQYF
clone_size: -; d_call: TRBD2; v_call: TRBV2; j_call: TRBJ2-2; cdr3_nt: TGTGCCAGCGGGGGGGGTCAGGGAGGGAACACCGGGGAGCTGTTTTTT; cdr3_aa: CASGGGQGGNTGELFF
clone_size: -; d_call: TRBD1; v_call: TRBV10-3; j_call: TRBJ2-1; cdr3_nt: TGTGCCATCAGTGGACTCCGGGACAGGGATATGACTGAGCAGTTCTTC; cdr3_aa: CAISGLRDRDMTEQFF
clone_size: -; d_call: TRBD1; v_call: TRBV18; j_call: TRBJ1-3; cdr3_nt: TGTGCCAGCTCACCAGTCCCCGGGACAGGGAACTCTGGAAACACCATATATTTT; cdr3_aa: CASSPVPGTGNSGNTIYF
clone_size: -; d_call: -; v_call: TRBV7-9; j_call: TRBJ2-2; cdr3_nt: TGTGCCAGCAGCTTATTGATAAGGACCGCCAGGACCGGGGAGCTGTTTTTT; cdr3_aa: CASSLLIRTARTGELFF
clone_size: -; d_call: -; v_call: TRBV4-3; j_call: TRBJ1-2; cdr3_nt: TGCGCCAGCAGCCAAGATCGGACGGCTCCGGCTAACTATGGCTACACCTTC; cdr3_aa: CASSQDRTAPANYGYTF
clone_size: once; d_call: TRBD1; v_call: TRBV29-1; j_call: TRBJ1-1; cdr3_nt: TGCAGCGTTGAAGGGGACAGGGGCGGGGGGAACACTGAAGCTTTCTTT; cdr3_aa: CSVEGDRGGGNTEAFF
clone_size: -; d_call: -; v_call: TRBV7-5; j_call: TRBJ1-5; cdr3_nt: TGTGCCAGAAGCTCGGGACAGGGAGACAATCAGCCCCAGCATTTT; cdr3_aa: CARSSGQGDNQPQHF
clone_size: -; d_call: TRBD1; v_call: TRBV5-1; j_call: TRBJ1-3; cdr3_nt: TGCGCCAGCAGCCAAGGGACAGGGGGAAACACCATATATTTT; cdr3_aa: CASSQGTGGNTIYF
clone_size: -; d_call: TRBD1; v_call: TRBV27; j_call: TRBJ1-5; cdr3_nt: TGTGCCAGCAGCTCGGGACAGGGCTCGTATAGCAATCAGCCCCAGCATTTT; cdr3_aa: CASSSGQGSYSNQPQHF
clone_size: -; d_call: -; v_call: TRBV27; j_call: TRBJ2-1; cdr3_nt: TGTGCCAGCGGTGGGCTCCCACCCTACAATGAGCAGTTCTTC; cdr3_aa: CASGGLPPYNEQFF
clone_size: -; d_call: TRBD2; v_call: TRBV19; j_call: TRBJ2-7; cdr3_nt: TGTGCCAGTAGTAGCGGGGGTAACGTGATCGAGCAGTACTTC; cdr3_aa: CASSSGGNVIEQYF
clone_size: once; d_call: -; v_call: TRBV7-9; j_call: TRBJ1-3; cdr3_nt: TGTGCCAGCAGCTTAAAAGAATTGAGAAACACCATATATTTT; cdr3_aa: CASSLKELRNTIYF
clone_size: -; d_call: -; v_call: TRBV5-1; j_call: TRBJ2-1; cdr3_nt: TGCGCCAGCAGCTTTTCTGCGGGGGCCGACTACAATGAGCAGTTCTTC; cdr3_aa: CASSFSAGADYNEQFF
clone_size: -; d_call: TRBD1; v_call: TRBV11-2; j_call: TRBJ2-7; cdr3_nt: TGTGCCAGCAGCGCCATTGGGACAGGGACTAATTACGAGCAGTACTTC; cdr3_aa: CASSAIGTGTNYEQYF
clone_size: -; d_call: TRBD1; v_call: TRBV19; j_call: TRBJ1-2; cdr3_nt: TGTGCCAGCCTACCGACAGGGGAGGACTATGGCTACACCTTC; cdr3_aa: CASLPTGEDYGYTF
clone_size: -; d_call: TRBD1; v_call: TRBV2; j_call: TRBJ1-2; cdr3_nt: TGTGCCAGTAGCCCGGACAGGGCTTCGTACGGCTACACCTTC; cdr3_aa: CASSPDRASYGYTF
clone_size: -; d_call: -; v_call: TRBV6-6; j_call: TRBJ1-2; cdr3_nt: TGTGCCAGCAGTTATGGGGCGGGGGGGGATGGCTATGGCTACACCTTC; cdr3_aa: CASSYGAGGDGYGYTF
clone_size: -; d_call: -; v_call: TRBV2; j_call: TRBJ2-3; cdr3_nt: TGTGCCGGAAGGCGGGACAGCCGCACAGATACGCAGTATTTT; cdr3_aa: CAGRRDSRTDTQYF
clone_size: -; d_call: -; v_call: TRBV7-2; j_call: TRBJ2-7; cdr3_nt: TGTGCCAGCAGCTTAGGATCCGGATCCGGAACCTACGAGCAGTACTTC; cdr3_aa: CASSLGSGSGTYEQYF
clone_size: -; d_call: -; v_call: TRBV19; j_call: TRBJ2-1; cdr3_nt: TGTGCCAGTAGTATATGGGACAATGAGCAGTTCTTC; cdr3_aa: CASSIWDNEQFF